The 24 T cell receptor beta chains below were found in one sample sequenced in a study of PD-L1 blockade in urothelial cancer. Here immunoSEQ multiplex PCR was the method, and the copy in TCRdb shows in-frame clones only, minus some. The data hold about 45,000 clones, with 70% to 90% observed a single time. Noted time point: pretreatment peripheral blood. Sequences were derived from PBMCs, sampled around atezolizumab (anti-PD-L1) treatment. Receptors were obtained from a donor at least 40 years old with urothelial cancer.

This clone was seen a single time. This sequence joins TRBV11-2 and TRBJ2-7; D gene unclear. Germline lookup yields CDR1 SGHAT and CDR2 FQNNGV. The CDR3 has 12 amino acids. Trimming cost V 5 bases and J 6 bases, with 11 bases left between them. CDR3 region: CASSRVAAEQYF. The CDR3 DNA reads TGTGCCAGCAGCCGGGTCGCCGCCGAGCAGTACTTC.

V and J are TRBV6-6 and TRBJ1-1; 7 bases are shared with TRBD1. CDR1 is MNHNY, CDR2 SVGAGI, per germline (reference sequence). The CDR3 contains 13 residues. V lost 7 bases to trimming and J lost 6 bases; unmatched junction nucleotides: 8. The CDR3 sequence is CASITGGGAEAFF. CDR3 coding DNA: TGTGCCAGCATCACCGGAGGGGGCGCTGAAGCTTTCTTT.

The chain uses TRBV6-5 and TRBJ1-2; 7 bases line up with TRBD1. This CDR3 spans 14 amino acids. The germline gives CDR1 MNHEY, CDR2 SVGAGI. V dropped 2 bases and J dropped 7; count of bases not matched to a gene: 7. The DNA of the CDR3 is TGTGCCAGCAGTTACAAGGACAGGTCGTTTGGCTACACCTTC. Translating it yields CASSYKDRSFGYTF.

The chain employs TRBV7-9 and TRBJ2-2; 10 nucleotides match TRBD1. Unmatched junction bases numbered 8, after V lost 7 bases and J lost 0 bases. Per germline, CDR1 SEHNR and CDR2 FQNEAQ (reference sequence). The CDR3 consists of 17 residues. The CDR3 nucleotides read TGTGCCAGCATCGTGGACAGGGGGTTGGCGAACACCGGGGAGCTGTTTTTT. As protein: CASIVDRGLANTGELFF.

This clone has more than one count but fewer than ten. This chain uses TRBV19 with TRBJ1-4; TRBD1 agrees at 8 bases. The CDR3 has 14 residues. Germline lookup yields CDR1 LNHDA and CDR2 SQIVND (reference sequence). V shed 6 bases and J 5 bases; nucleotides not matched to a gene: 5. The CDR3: CASRMTGANEKLFF. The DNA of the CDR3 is TGTGCCAGTAGGATGACAGGGGCAAATGAAAAACTGTTTTTT.

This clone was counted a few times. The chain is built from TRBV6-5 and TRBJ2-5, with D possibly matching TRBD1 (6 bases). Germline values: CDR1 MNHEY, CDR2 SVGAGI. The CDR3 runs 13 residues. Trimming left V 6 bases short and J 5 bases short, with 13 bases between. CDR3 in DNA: TGTGCCAGCAGCTCTGACAGGAGGGAGACCCAGTACTTC. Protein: CASSSDRRETQYF.

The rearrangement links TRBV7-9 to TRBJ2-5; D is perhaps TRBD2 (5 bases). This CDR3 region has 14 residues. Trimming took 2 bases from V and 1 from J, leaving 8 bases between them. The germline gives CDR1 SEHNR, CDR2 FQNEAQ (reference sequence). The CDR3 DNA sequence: TGTGCCAGCAGCTTACGGGGTCCCCAAGAGACCCAGTACTTC. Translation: CASSLRGPQETQYF. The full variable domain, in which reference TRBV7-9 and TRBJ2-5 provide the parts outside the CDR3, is DTGVSQNPRHKITKRGQNVTFRCDPISEHNRLYWYRQTLGQGPEFLTYFQNEAQLEKSRLLSDRFSAERPKGSFSTLEIQRTEQGDSAMYLCASSLRGPQETQYFGPGTRLLVL.

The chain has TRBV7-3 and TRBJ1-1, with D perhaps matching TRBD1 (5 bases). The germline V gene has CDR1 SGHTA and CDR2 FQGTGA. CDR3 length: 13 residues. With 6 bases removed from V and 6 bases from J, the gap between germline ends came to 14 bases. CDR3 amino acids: CASRATPGSEAFF. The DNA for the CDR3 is TGTGCCAGCAGGGCGACCCCAGGGTCTGAAGCTTTCTTT. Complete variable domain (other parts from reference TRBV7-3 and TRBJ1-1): GAGVSQTPSNKVTEKGKYVELRCDPISGHTALYWYRQSLGQGPEFLIYFQGTGAADDSGLPNDRFFAVRPEGSVSTLKIQRTERGDSAVYLCASRATPGSEAFFGQGTRLTVV.

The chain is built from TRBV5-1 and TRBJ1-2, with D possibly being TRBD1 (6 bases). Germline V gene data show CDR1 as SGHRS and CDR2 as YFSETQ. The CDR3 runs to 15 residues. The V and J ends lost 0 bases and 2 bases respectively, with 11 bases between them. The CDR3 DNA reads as TGCGCCAGCAGCTTGGGGCCGGACAGCAACTATGGCTACACCTTC. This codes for CASSLGPDSNYGYTF.

CDR3 in DNA: TGCGCCAGCAGCCAAGATTCGGGACATCCCATTCAGTACTTC. This translates into CASSQDSGHPIQYF. This rearrangement joins TRBV4-3 to TRBJ2-4; a weak D match, TRBD1 (6 bases). This CDR3 has 14 amino acids. Germline CDR1 and CDR2: LGHNA and YSLEER. Trimming cost V 0 bases and J 9 bases, with 12 bases left between them.

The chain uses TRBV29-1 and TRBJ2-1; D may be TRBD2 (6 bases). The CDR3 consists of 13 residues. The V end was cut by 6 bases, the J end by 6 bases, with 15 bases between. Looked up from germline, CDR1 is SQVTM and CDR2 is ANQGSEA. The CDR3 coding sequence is TGCAGCGTGACCCGGCAAGCGGGCAATGAGCAGTTCTTC. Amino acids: CSVTRQAGNEQFF.

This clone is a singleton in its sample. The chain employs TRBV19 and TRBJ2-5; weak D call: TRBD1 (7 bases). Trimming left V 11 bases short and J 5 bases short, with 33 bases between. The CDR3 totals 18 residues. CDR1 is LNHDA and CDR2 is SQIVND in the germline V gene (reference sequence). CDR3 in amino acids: CAPVGGTEQGLLAETQYF. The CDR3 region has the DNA TGTGCCCCAGTAGGGGGGACCGAACAGGGGTTATTGGCCGAGACCCAGTACTTC.

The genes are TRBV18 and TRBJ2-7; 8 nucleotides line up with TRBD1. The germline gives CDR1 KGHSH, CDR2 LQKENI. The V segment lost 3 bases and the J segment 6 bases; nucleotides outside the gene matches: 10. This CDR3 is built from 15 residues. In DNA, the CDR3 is TGTGCCAGCTCACCCGGTCAGGGGGCAGGCGGCGAGCAGTACTTC. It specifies CASSPGQGAGGEQYF.

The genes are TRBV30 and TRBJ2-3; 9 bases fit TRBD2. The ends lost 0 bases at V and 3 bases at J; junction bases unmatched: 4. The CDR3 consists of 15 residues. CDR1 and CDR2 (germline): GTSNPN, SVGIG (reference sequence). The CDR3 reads CAWSVGAGGTDTQYF. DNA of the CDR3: TGTGCCTGGAGTGTAGGTGCGGGAGGGACAGATACGCAGTATTTT.

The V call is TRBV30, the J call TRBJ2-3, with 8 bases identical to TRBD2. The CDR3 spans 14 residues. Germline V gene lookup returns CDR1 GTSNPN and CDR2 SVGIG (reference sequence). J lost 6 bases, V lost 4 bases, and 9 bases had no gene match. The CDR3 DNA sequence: TGTGCCTGGACCCGGGGGGGCCGCGGGGATACGCAGTATTTT. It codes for CAWTRGGRGDTQYF. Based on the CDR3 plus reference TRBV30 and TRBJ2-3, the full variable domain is SQTIHQWPATLVQPVGSPLSLECTVEGTSNPNLYWYRQAAGRGLQLLFYSVGIGQISSEVPQNLSASRPQDRQFILSSKKLLLSDSGFYLCAWTRGGRGDTQYFGPGTRLTVL.

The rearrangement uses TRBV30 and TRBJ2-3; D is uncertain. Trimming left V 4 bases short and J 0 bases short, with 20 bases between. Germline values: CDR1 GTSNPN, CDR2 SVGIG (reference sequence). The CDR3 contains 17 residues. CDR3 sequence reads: CAWILKPLRSSTDTQYF. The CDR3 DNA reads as TGTGCCTGGATCCTTAAACCCCTCCGGTCGAGCACAGATACGCAGTATTTT.

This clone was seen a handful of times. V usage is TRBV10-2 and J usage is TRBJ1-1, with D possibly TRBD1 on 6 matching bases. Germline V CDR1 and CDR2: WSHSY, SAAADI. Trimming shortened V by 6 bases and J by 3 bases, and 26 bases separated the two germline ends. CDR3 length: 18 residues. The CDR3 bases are TGCGCCAGCAGACCAATTCCGGACAGTCGGTGGGGAGACACTGAAGCTTTCTTT. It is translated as CASRPIPDSRWGDTEAFF.

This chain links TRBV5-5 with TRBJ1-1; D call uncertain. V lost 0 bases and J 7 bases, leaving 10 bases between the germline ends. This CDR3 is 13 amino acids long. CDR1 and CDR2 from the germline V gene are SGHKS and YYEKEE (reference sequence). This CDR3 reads CASSLVILSEAFF. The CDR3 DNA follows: TGTGCCAGCAGCTTGGTGATTTTGAGTGAAGCTTTCTTT.

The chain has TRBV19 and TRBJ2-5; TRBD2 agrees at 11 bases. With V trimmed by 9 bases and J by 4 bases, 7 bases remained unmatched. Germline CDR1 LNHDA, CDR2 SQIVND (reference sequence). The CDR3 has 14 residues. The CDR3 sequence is CASQGTSGGETQYF. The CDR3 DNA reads TGTGCCAGCCAGGGGACTAGCGGAGGAGAGACCCAGTACTTC.

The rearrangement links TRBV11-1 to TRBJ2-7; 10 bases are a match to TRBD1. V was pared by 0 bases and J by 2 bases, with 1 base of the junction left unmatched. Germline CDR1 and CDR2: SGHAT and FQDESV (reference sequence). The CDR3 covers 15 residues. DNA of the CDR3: TGTGCCAGCAGCTTAGCGACAGGGGGCCCCTACGAGCAGTACTTC. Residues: CASSLATGGPYEQYF.

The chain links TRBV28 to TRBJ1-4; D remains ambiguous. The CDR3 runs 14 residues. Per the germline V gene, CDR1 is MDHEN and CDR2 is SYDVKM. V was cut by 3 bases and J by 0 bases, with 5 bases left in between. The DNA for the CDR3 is TGTGCCAGCAGTTTGGCATCAACTAATGAAAAACTGTTTTTT. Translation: CASSLASTNEKLFF.

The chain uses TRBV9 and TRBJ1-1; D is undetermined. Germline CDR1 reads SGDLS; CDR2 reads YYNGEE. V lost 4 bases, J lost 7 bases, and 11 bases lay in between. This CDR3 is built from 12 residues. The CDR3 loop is CASSRRRGEAFF. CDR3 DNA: TGTGCCAGCAGCCGTCGGCGAGGTGAAGCTTTCTTT.

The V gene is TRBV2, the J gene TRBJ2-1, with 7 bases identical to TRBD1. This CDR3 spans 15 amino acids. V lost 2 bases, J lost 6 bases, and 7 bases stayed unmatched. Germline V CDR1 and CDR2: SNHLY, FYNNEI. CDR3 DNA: TGTGCCAGCAGTGAAATACAGGGGCCGGCCAATGAGCAGTTCTTC. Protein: CASSEIQGPANEQFF.

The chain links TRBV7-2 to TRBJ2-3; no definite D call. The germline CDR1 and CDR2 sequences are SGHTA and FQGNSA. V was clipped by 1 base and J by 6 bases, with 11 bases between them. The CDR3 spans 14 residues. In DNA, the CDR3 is TGTGCCAGCAGCTTAGTTAGTCCCTCGGATACGCAGTATTTT. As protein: CASSLVSPSDTQYF.